This TCR beta chain was retrieved from a study of breast tumors, draining lymph nodes, adjacent tissues. Breast cancer patients provided tissue from their axillary draining lymph nodes. General study points: Luminal-like breast cancer showed significantly greater tumor-nontumor repertoire similarity than basal-like breast cancer did.

This clonotype was seen at least ten times. Its antigen is currently unknown. MiXCR, applied by TCRdb to the multiplex PCR reads, yields one record per CDR3 protein. The sample has under 350,000 distinct CDR3 sequences; roughly 30% are singletons. The germline V gene encodes CDR1 SGDLS and CDR2 YYNGEE. V lost 3 bases to trimming and J lost 5 bases, with 21 bases between them. The CDR3 consists of 17 residues. This receptor was obtained from a female donor with breast cancer. Some clones in this sample may be carry-over from other donors' samples. What was sequenced was axillary lymph node tissue. The gene calls are TRBV9 and TRBJ1-5; no clear D gene. CDR3 in amino acids: CASSARSPREVYQPQHF. For the CDR3, the DNA is TGTGCCAGCAGCGCCCGGTCCCCCAGAGAGGTTTATCAGCCCCAGCATTTT.